The entry below describes one TCR beta chain. This sample is drawn from a study of T cell changes during pregnancy in multiple sclerosis. V gave up 4 bases and J gave up 0 bases; unmatched junction bases: 4. Germline-derived CDR1 and CDR2 are SGDLS and YYNGEE. The CDR3 contains 15 residues. Clones were read by immunoSEQ multiplex PCR, and TCRdb kept only the in-frame ones, dropping some. The sample comprises tens of thousands of clones, approximately 90% of which are singletons, and almost 4.5% rests with the top ten. The sequenced sample was peripheral blood, obtained in the second trimester of pregnancy. The genes are TRBV9 and TRBJ2-3, with 8 bases lining up with TRBD1. The clonotype comes from a female donor in good health, enrolled as a control in a pregnancy study. CDR3 in amino acids: CASSPGGGSTDTQYF. For the CDR3, the DNA is TGTGCCAGCAGCCCAGGGGGCGGGAGCACAGATACGCAGTATTTT.